This T cell receptor (beta chain) is from a study of cytomegalovirus exposure and HLA in healthy donors (dated by TCRdb to 2016 to 2017). In terms of the full investigation: An earlier analysis of roughly 630 of the donors reported 250 to 300 Gb of sequence data and approximately 110 million unique TCR beta sequences from around 200 million T cells. Approximately 300 gigabases of sequencing data and 80 million or so unique TCR sequences were included in an early release covering 550 to 650 HLA-typed donors. The genetic ancestry cluster associated with self-reported Caucasian donors included 70% to 85% of the roughly 400 genotyped donors. The study was designed to test whether signatures of past pathogen exposure could be identified by cataloging public T cell receptors. The study profiled the T cell repertoires of 500 to 800 subjects by immunosequencing and related them to cytomegalovirus serostatus. In addition to the first cohort of 666 subjects, a separate validation cohort of about 120 different subjects was used. The study combined high-throughput TCR immunosequencing, statistical association of individual TCRs with disease status, and machine learning to predict cytomegalovirus infection status. In a later analysis, previously published TCR beta repertoires from roughly 710 donors were re-analyzed and high-resolution HLA genotyping was added so that TCR occurrence patterns could be studied. In the later analysis, no new phenotypic data were used to find candidate immune exposures; instead, reliance was placed on TCR beta sequences and their occurrence across donors. In an earlier analysis of around 540 of the donors, high-throughput TCR beta sequencing was used to judge whether each TCR beta V gene segment behaved as functional or pseudogenic. Donor age, sex, ethnicity and CMV serostatus were compiled together with the repertoire data. Genome-wide SNP genotypes for about three fifths of the 666 donors were used in a later genetic analysis, which treated that subset as a discovery cohort. All discovery cohort repertoires had been generated using a single sequencing platform. HLA typing covered class I and class II loci at four-digit resolution. The number of typed donors differed by locus: about 620-640 for A, B, C, DRB1 and DQB1; 500 to 550 for DQA1; roughly 600 for DPA1; and roughly 470 for DPB1. Five DR-DQ haplotypes were handled as single units for association and clustering because linkage in the cohort was strong. Among roughly 400 genotyped donors of the cohort, an average of around 240,000 unique TCR beta nucleotide sequences were sequenced per donor, roughly 18% of them non-productive. The study at large found these results: In both the original and validation cohorts, the classifier was reported to diagnose cytomegalovirus status with high specificity and sensitivity. A further reported finding was that TCR beta sequences accurately predicted the HLA-A and HLA-B alleles for most subjects in the first cohort. A few of the identified cytomegalovirus-associated TCR beta chains were confirmed in vitro to be specific for cytomegalovirus antigens. For the cohort, immune exposure information was limited to CMV serostatus. At a false discovery rate of 0.05, a later analysis linked 16,951 TCR beta sequences to specific HLA alleles. In a later analysis, HLA-associated TCR beta chains showed more clonal expansion and lower generation probabilities than non-associated chains that were equally common. An association between a missense DCLRE1C variant and V-gene and J-gene trimming of TCR beta chains was found in a later genetic analysis and replicated in an independent cohort. Linkage disequilibrium might explain the correlated functional status among segregating V segments, but an unknown experimental factor could not be excluded. While some public TCRs were present in many individuals, most TCR sequences turned up only very rarely across donors. Sequencing depth was assumed to be roughly uniform across donors in the presence/absence analyses, though that assumption may not hold. It was suggested by the authors that the approach could potentially be generalized to other disease states and immunological phenotypes. In a later analysis, several top co-occurrence clusters were reported to appear linked to parvovirus B19, influenza, CMV and Epstein-Barr virus. This cohort had only TCR beta chains sequenced, and the lack of alpha or paired-chain data limited which features could be detected. HLA typing was unavailable for some donors at each locus, so association tests used only the typed subset. A cluster of highly shared sequence variants was judged likely to be a technical artifact of the sequencing pipeline. When HLA alleles, especially DR and DQ, strongly co-occurred, attributing TCR associations to individual alleles was difficult. The study listed 150 to 200 TCR beta chains as associated with cytomegalovirus. Some IMGT-functional V segments, including TRBV6-2 and TRBV6-3, could not be distinguished by the 87-base-pair reads and were therefore excluded. According to a later analysis, TCR association rates differed among HLA loci, with DRB1 alleles showing the most associated TCRs and HLA-C alleles showing the fewest. In an earlier analysis of several hundred of the donors, most TCR beta V segments were observed in productive rearrangements about 87% or about 30% of the time, broadly matching IMGT annotations. Compared with the approximately 710-donor mean, donors in an Asian-associated ancestry cluster had fewer N-insertions in productive TCRs, according to a later genetic analysis. In a later analysis, most CMV-associated TCR beta chains were found to appear HLA-restricted, with HLA associations seemingly driven largely by CMV exposure. Seventeen rarely observed V segments, including chromosome 9 orphons, were excluded from the earlier analysis of some 590 of the donors because counts were too low.

This clone was detected once. Its antigen specificity is not known. There are no base qualities to consult, and no much larger clone falls within one base. Trimming removed 0 bases from V and 2 bases from J; the gene matches leave 9 bases unexplained. From a lookup of the germline V gene (reference sequence), CDR1 and CDR2 are LNHDA and SQIVND. The CDR3 measures 17 amino acids from cysteine to phenylalanine. Only CDR3 DNA is held: 51 bases, read in frame from base 1. The cohort was made up of 500 to 800 healthy bone marrow donors. At the time of sampling, all cohort members were nominally healthy, though unrecorded immune exposures were likely present. The donor tested CMV seropositive and was one of the 289 seropositive cohort members. A peripheral blood sample was collected from each donor, and TCR beta sequencing was performed on peripheral blood mononuclear cells. The Qiagen DNeasy Blood Extraction Kit was used to extract genomic DNA from the blood cell samples.

Libraries were made using the immunoSEQ multiplex PCR assay. A mixture of 60 forward primers for TCR Vbeta segments and 13 reverse primers for TCR Jbeta segments was used in the multiplex PCR. A multiplex PCR assay on genomic DNA amplified the CDR3 region of rearranged TCR beta genes. The amplified TCR beta libraries were sequenced on the Illumina HiSeq System as 87-base-pair reads. In the paper's pipeline: A later analysis counted some 80 million unique TCR beta chains across the 550 to 750 repertoires, and approximately 11 million of these chains were shared by at least two donors. Raw reads were error-corrected and collapsed into unique sequences by a nearest-neighbor algorithm in which closely related sequences were merged to remove PCR and sequencing errors. To assign V, D and J gene segments, CDR3 sequences were aligned to IMGT reference sequences. For a sequence to be retained, a match of at least six nucleotides to both a V gene segment and a J gene segment was required. A rearrangement counted as productive if the CDR3 had no stop codons and remained in frame with V and J, and every other rearrangement counted as non-productive. CDR3 was defined according to IMGT convention as the region running from the second conserved V-encoded cysteine to the conserved J-encoded phenylalanine. In an earlier analysis of around 600 of the donors, sequences lacking an unambiguous match to a single V gene segment were excluded. In an earlier analysis of approximately 610 of the donors, V segments were called functional above 56.7% productive rearrangements and were called segregating when the between-donor standard deviation exceeded 5%. To diagnose cytomegalovirus status from the catalog of TCR beta chain sequences, a statistical classification framework was built. In a later analysis, V and J genes were assigned by comparing TCR nucleotide sequences against IMGT/GENE-DB human TR gene sequences. Using the TCRdist pipeline, a later analysis assigned CDR3 sequences along with most-parsimonious VDJ recombination scenarios. In a later analysis, every TCR beta chain was defined by the combination of its CDR3 amino acid sequence and its V-gene family, and reads without a unique V-gene family were dropped. In a later analysis, 500 to 650 highly shared, low-generation-probability nucleotide sequences were removed to address suspected cross-contamination and a sequencing artifact. For each public chain, a later analysis derived a clonal expansion index from normalized ranks of inferred template counts within each repertoire. Generation probabilities in a later analysis came from a VDJ recombination model fitted to out-of-frame rearrangements, and those results were checked against IGoR. A later analysis scored TCR-TCR, TCR-HLA and TCR-CMV co-occurrence with hypergeometric tests, applying a repertoire-size bias correction to TCR pairs. In a later analysis, false discovery rates were estimated by permuting HLA or CMV assignments 20 times. A later analysis grouped co-occurring TCRs with DBSCAN, adding TCRdist sequence similarity when clustering within HLA-allele-positive subsets. For co-occurrence clustering, repertoires with fewer than 30,000 or more than 120,000 public chains were excluded, along with 5 or 6 repertoires with anomalous nucleotide sharing. TCRdb carries this immuneACCESS record with in-frame sequences only. Its versions omit some clonotypes, under half of them owing to an unresolved V gene in the studies checked, with the rest unexplained. V, J and clone size are those of that table, while D and trimming were read from the DNA. Present in this sample are approximately 190,000 clones, around 88% of which were seen just once. The ten biggest clones cover about 1.8% of the sample.

The sequence joins TRBV19 to TRBJ2-7, with 8 bases matching TRBD1. The sequencing sample was made of PBMCs. The receptor comes from a middle-aged man in good health and CMV-seropositive. The bases are TGTGCCAGTAGTATAGATCTGAGGACAGGGCGAACCTACGAGCAGTACTTC. The resulting protein is CASSIDLRTGRTYEQYF. The variable domain in full, with residues beyond the CDR3 obtained from the reference TRBV19 and TRBJ2-7 genes, is DGGITQSPKYLFRKEGQNVTLSCEQNLNHDAMYWYRQDPGQGLRLIYYSQIVNDFQKGDIAEGYSVSREKKESFPLTVTSAQKNPTAFYLCASSIDLRTGRTYEQYFGPGTRLTVT.